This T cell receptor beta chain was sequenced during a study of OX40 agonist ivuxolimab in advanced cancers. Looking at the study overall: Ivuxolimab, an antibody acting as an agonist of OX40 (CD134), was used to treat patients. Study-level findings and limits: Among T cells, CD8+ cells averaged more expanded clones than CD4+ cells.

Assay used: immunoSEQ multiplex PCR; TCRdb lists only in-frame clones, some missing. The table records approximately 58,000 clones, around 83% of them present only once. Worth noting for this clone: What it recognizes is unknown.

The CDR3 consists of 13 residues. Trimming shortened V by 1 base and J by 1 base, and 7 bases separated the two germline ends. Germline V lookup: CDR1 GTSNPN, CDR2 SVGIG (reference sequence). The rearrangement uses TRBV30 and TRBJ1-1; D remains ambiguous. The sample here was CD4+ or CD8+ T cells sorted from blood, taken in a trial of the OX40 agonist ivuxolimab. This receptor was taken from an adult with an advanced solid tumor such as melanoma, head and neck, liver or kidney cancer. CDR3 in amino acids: CAWSEMRNTEAFF. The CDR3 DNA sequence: TGTGCCTGGAGTGAGATGCGGAACACTGAAGCTTTCTTT.